Listed below are T cell receptor beta chains from one sample, sequenced in a study of OX40 agonist ivuxolimab in advanced cancers. Sequencing was performed with immunoSEQ multiplex PCR; in TCRdb, only in-frame clones are kept and a portion is missing. The table has roughly 59,000 clones, around 82% seen once. The sequences come from CD4+ or CD8+ T cells sorted from blood, collected in a trial of the OX40 agonist ivuxolimab. The receptors derive from an adult with an advanced solid tumor such as melanoma, head and neck, liver or kidney cancer. The CDR3 runs from the conserved cysteine through the conserved F or W. D genes are given only for firm matches. Expanded clones are given a class, and other clones once, few, many or no size at all.

V,size,D,J,DNA,CDR3
TRBV28,.,.,TRBJ2-6,TGTGCCAGCAGTTTATCACTCTCTGGGGCCAACGTCCTGACTTTC,CASSLSLSGANVLTF
TRBV6-5,.,TRBD1,TRBJ2-7,TGTGCCAGCAGTAAGACAGGGGGGAATTACGAGCAGTACTTC,CASSKTGGNYEQYF
TRBV4-3,.,.,TRBJ2-6,TGCGCCAGCAGCCAAGATCGCAGCTCTGGGGCCAACGTCCTGACTTTC,CASSQDRSSGANVLTF
TRBV28,few,.,TRBJ2-1,TGTGCCAGCAGTCCACCGAATTTTGAGCAGTTCTTC,CASSPPNFEQFF
TRBV28,.,.,TRBJ1-2,TGTGCCAGCAGCTCCAGGGTTGGCTACACCTTC,CASSSRVGYTF
TRBV28,.,TRBD1,TRBJ2-7,TGTGCCAGCAGCCGTCCCGGGACAGGGGCGGACTACGAGCAGTACTTC,CASSRPGTGADYEQYF
TRBV30,few,TRBD1,TRBJ1-3,TGTGCCTGGATCGACAGGGCTGGAAACACCATATATTTT,CAWIDRAGNTIYF
TRBV11-2,.,TRBD1,TRBJ1-1,TGTGCCAGCAGCACAGGACAGGCCCGAGCTTTCTTT,CASSTGQARAFF
TRBV2,.,.,TRBJ1-2,TGTGCCAGCTTGGTTGCCCGTAACTATGGCTACACCTTC,CASLVARNYGYTF
TRBV18,.,.,TRBJ2-5,TGTGCCAGCTCACCGGACAGACTACAAGAGACCCAGTACTTC,CASSPDRLQETQYF
TRBV11-2,.,.,TRBJ1-3,TGTGCCAGCAGCCGACGTTCGGGACGGACCTCTGGAAACACCATATATTTT,CASSRRSGRTSGNTIYF
TRBV9,.,.,TRBJ1-5,TGTGCCAGCAGCCCTTCAGGGATCAATCAGCCCCAGCATTTT,CASSPSGINQPQHF
TRBV5-1,.,.,TRBJ1-1,TGCGCCAGCAGCTTGTACGGGACGGGGCAGTTGAACACTGAAGCTTTCTTT,CASSLYGTGQLNTEAFF
TRBV23-1,.,.,TRBJ1-2,TGCGCCAGCAGTCAAGGCCCCTGGGATGGCTACACCTTC,CASSQGPWDGYTF
TRBV4-1,.,.,TRBJ2-3,TGCGCCAGCAGCCAAGATCGGGGATTCGAAGCGGCAGATACGCAGTATTTT,CASSQDRGFEAADTQYF
TRBV5-1,.,TRBD1,TRBJ2-7,TGCGCCAGCAGTCAGAGACAGGGGGCTTCATCCTACGAGCAGTACTTC,CASSQRQGASSYEQYF
TRBV4-1,.,.,TRBJ2-5,TGCGCCAGCAGCCAAGATCGGCAGCAAGAGACCCAGTACTTC,CASSQDRQQETQYF
TRBV14,few,.,TRBJ2-1,TGTGCCAGCAGCCCCTGGGGCGGTACCTACAATGAGCAGTTCTTC,CASSPWGGTYNEQFF
TRBV7-3,.,.,TRBJ2-1,TGTGCCAGCAGCCCAGGGGGGGGCAGCCCTGAGAATGAGCAGTTCTTC,CASSPGGGSPENEQFF
TRBV5-4,.,TRBD1,TRBJ2-3,TGTGCCAGCAGCCGGGACAGGGGAACAGATACGCAGTATTTT,CASSRDRGTDTQYF
TRBV18,.,.,TRBJ1-1,TGTGCCAGCTCACCAAGGGAGCGAGGCGACACTGAAGCTTTCTTT,CASSPRERGDTEAFF
TRBV28,.,TRBD2,TRBJ2-1,TGTGCCAGCAGTTCAATCCTACTAGCGGCAACCTACAATGAGCAGTTCTTC,CASSSILLAATYNEQFF
TRBV19,.,TRBD1,TRBJ1-2,TGTGCCAGTAGTTTCCGGGACAGGGAGGTTACTAACTATGGCTACACCTTC,CASSFRDREVTNYGYTF